This T cell receptor (beta chain) was recorded in a study of OX40 agonist ivuxolimab in advanced cancers. As for the study in general: Dosing consisted of intravenous ivuxolimab at 0.01 to 10 mg/kg every 2 weeks. Whole-study results and caveats: Relative to CD4+, CD8+ T cells held more expanded clones on average. Among the least clonally expanded were partial responders at 0.1-3.0 mg/kg.

A remark on this clone: Its specificity is unknown.

The protocol was immunoSEQ multiplex PCR, while the TCRdb copy is restricted to in-frame clones and leaves out a portion. This table has 60,000 to 85,000 clones, approximately 90% appearing once. This CDR3 has 17 residues. This chain connects TRBV21-1 to TRBJ1-2; the D call TRBD1 from the table was never checked on the DNA. TRBV21-1 is a recognized pseudogene. The source was CD4+ or CD8+ T cells sorted from blood, collected in a trial of the OX40 agonist ivuxolimab. The sequence came from an adult with an advanced solid tumor such as melanoma, head and neck, liver or kidney cancer. The CDR3 reads CASSKGGGDRGGYGYTF. The CDR3 DNA follows: TGTGCCAGCAGCAAAGGGGGAGGAGACAGGGGAGGCTATGGCTACACCTTC.